This T cell receptor beta chain was observed in a study of response to subunit inactivated influenza vaccine. Regarding the study as a whole: Every seasonal influenza vaccination brings in few new T cells, the authors suggested.

Only a few counts were recorded for this clonotype. Its target is not known. V dropped 2 bases and J dropped 0 bases, with 11 bases sitting between them. The CDR3 sequence is 16 residues long. Germline lookup yields CDR1 MNHEY and CDR2 SVGEGT. One entry per CDR3 protein results from TCRdb running MiXCR on the RT-PCR reads. The data show approximately 700,000 distinct CDR3 sequences, 11% to 15% seen once. The chain joins TRBV6-2 or TRBV6-3 to TRBJ2-4, with unresolved D. The origin of this receptor is a man in his forties or fifties who received an inactivated influenza vaccine. The material was PBMCs from blood, obtained 14 to 15 days before vaccination. CDR3 region: CASSYGQRLAKNIQYF. DNA for the CDR3: TGTGCCAGCAGTTACGGGCAGAGACTAGCCAAAAACATTCAGTACTTC.